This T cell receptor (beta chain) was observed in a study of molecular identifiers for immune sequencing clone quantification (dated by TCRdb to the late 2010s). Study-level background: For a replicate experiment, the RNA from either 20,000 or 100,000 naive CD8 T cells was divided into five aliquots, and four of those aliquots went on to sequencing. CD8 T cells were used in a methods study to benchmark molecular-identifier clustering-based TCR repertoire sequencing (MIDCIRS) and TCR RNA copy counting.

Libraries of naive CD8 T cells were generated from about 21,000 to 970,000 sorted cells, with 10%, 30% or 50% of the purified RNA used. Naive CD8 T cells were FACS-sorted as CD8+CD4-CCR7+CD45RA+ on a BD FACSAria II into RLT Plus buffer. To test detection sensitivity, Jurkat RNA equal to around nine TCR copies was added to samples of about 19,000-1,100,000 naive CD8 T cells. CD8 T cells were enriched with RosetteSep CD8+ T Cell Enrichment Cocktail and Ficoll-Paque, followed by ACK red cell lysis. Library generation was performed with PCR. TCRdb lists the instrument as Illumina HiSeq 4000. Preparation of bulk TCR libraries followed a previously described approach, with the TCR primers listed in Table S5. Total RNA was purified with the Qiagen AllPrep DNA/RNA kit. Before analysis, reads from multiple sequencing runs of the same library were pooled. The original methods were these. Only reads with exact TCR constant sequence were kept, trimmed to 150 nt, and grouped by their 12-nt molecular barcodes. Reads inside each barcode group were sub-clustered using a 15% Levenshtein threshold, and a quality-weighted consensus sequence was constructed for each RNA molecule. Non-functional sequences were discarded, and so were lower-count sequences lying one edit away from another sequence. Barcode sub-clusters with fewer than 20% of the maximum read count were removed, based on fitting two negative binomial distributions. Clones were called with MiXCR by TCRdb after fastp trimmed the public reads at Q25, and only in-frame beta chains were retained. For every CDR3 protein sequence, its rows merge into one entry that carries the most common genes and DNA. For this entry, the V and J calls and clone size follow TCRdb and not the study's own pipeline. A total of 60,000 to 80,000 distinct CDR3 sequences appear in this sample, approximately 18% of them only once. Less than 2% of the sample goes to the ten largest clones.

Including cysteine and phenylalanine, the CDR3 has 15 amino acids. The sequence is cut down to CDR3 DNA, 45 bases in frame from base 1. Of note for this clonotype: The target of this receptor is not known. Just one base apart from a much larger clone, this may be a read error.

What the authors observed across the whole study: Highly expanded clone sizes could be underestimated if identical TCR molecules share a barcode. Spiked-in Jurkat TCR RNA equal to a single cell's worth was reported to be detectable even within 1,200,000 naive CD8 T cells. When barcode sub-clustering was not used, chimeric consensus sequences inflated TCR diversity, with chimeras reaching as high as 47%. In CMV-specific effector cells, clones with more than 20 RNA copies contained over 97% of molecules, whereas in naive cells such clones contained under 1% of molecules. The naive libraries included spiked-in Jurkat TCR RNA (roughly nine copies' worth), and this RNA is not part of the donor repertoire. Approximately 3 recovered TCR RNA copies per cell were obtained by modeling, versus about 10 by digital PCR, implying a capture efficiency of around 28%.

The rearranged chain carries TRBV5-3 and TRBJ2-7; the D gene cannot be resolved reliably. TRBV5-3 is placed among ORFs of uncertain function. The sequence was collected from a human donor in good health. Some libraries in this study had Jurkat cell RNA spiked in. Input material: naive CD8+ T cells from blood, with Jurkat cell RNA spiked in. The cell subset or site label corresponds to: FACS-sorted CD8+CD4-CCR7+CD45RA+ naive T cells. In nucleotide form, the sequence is TGTGCCAGCAGCTTAGGCGGCCGAGAGGTCTACGAGCAGTACTTC. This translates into CASSLGGREVYEQYF.